This is a list of T cell receptor beta chains from one sample in a study of response to subunit inactivated influenza vaccine. TCRdb used MiXCR to reprocess the RT-PCR reads, holding one entry per CDR3 protein. Among about 650,000 distinct CDR3 sequences, 15% to 19% were seen once, and the ten largest hold approximately 10%. This material consisted of PBMCs from blood, taken 11 to 12 days after vaccination. The origin of the receptors is a man aged 45-60 years who received an inactivated influenza vaccine. Both conserved end residues are part of each CDR3.

cdr3_length,v_call,cdr3_aa
16,TRBV10-2,CASSESKGRLNQPQHF
13,TRBV7-2,CASRAGYNSPLHF
16,TRBV7-9,CASSSEVGQGSGEQYF
15,TRBV6-5,CASSYSAAGKNEQFF
16,TRBV29-1,CSVDWWDRDSGTEAFF
12,TRBV20-1,CSGASDHNEQFF
13,TRBV4-1,CASSQDGLTEAFF
17,TRBV4-3,CASSPRSSTSGANVLTF
13,TRBV20-1,CSARETGRETQYF
12,TRBV28,CATGQGINEQFF
13,TRBV4-2,CASSTSAPDTQYF
12,TRBV20-1,CSATTGLDTQYF
12,TRBV28,CASSLAPYGYTF
13,TRBV6-5,CASSYAAGHEQFF
15,TRBV7-6,CASSLDAINTDTQYF
14,TRBV20-1,CSGISQGNTGELFF
14,TRBV29-1,CSVSGQAGTDTQYF
16,TRBV7-8,CASSLKTSGPYNEQFF
13,TRBV12-3/TRBV12-4,CASSSGTRRGYTF
14,TRBV6-2/TRBV6-3,CASVLAGATDTQYF
15,TRBV7-2,CASSLSSHAGETQYF
13,TRBV20-1,CSAPTSGVDTQYF
17,TRBV28,CASRYPSGTSSTDTQYF
16,TRBV3-1,CASSQYGGGMNTEAFF
15,TRBV12-3/TRBV12-4,CASSLTGGLGNEQFF
16,TRBV9,CASSVGWDRVRETQYF
18,TRBV9,CASSVFGTSGRVADTQYF
13,TRBV11-2,CASSLYGNTEAFF
13,TRBV5-1,CASSLGLGQPLHF
15,TRBV15,CATSRDRAYTGELFF
17,TRBV5-1,CASSLAPGRLKKREQFF
13,TRBV9,CASSAGVTGELFF
15,TRBV12-3/TRBV12-4,CASSFMVGTIDEQYF
17,TRBV28,CASSLVSQGRTKNIQYF
15,TRBV4-1,CASSHGQGRNNEQFF
12,TRBV14,CASSKLVKEQFF
15,TRBV20-1,CSARDPGQLYNEQFF
14,TRBV11-2,CASSLGDRVHEQYF
14,TRBV20-1,CSAIHPRGYNEQFF
14,TRBV6-1,CASSRTGMAYEQYF